One and the same sample provided the 8 T cell receptor beta chains below, sequenced in a study of blood T cell repertoires in COVID-19. This table comes from immunoSEQ multiplex PCR, and its TCRdb copy is limited to in-frame clones, with some not included. The repertoire includes some 85,000 clones, about four fifths of them detected once, and 15% to 20% sits in the top ten. The source material was peripheral blood. Every receptor here comes from a woman of 80 years or more with active or convalescent COVID-19.

Note on this clone: A far larger clone is one nucleotide away, so this likely arose from a read error. This sequence joins TRBV4-1 and TRBJ1-2; D is unresolved. Germline V lookup: CDR1 MGHRA, CDR2 YSYEKL. The CDR3 runs 15 residues. The CDR3 nucleotides read TGCGCCTGCAGTCCACTCCCCATACCTAACTATGGCTACACCTTC. As protein: CACSPLPIPNYGYTF.

The rearrangement uses TRBV6-6 and TRBJ2-7, with 9 bases fitting TRBD2. Germline V gene lookup returns CDR1 MNHNY and CDR2 SVGAGI (reference sequence). Unmatched junction bases numbered 7, after V lost 7 bases and J lost 0 bases. CDR3 length equals 15 residues. In DNA form, the CDR3 reads TGTGCCAGCATGGATGCGGGGGGGCCCTCCTACGAGCAGTACTTC. Its protein product is CASMDAGGPSYEQYF.

The J gene is TRBJ1-1, the V gene TRBV30; D unresolved. This CDR3 is 16 amino acids long. V lost 0 bases to trimming and J lost 0 bases, with 14 bases between them. Looked up from germline, CDR1 is GTSNPN and CDR2 is SVGIG (reference sequence). In DNA form, the CDR3 reads TGTGCCTGGAGTGTATGGGGAGGGTACATGAACACTGAAGCTTTCTTT. Protein product: CAWSVWGGYMNTEAFF.

The sample holds one count of this clone. The V call is TRBV3-1 (or the pseudogene TRBV3-2), the J call TRBJ1-6; D call uncertain. The CDR3 length is 13 residues. Germline values: CDR1 LGHDT, CDR2 YNNKEL (reference sequence). Trimming stripped 1 base from V and 7 bases from J, with 5 bases between. The CDR3 nucleotides read TGTGCCAGCAGCCAAGTCCAAAATTCACCCCTCCACTTT. This codes for CASSQVQNSPLHF.

This chain uses TRBV7-2 with TRBJ2-2; D uncertain. From germline, CDR1 is SGHTA and CDR2 FQGNSA. V was shortened by 5 bases and J by 1 base, with 8 bases between the two germline ends. The CDR3 runs to 14 residues. CDR3: CASSLLLNTGELFF. In DNA form, the CDR3 reads TGTGCCAGCAGCCTCTTATTGAACACCGGGGAGCTGTTTTTT.

The rearrangement links TRBV9 to TRBJ2-3, with 7 bases aligning to TRBD2. This CDR3 is 14 amino acids long. The V gene end was trimmed by 6 bases and the J gene end by 0 bases; junction bases not matched to a gene: 4. Per germline, CDR1 SGDLS and CDR2 YYNGEE. DNA for the CDR3: TGTGCCAGCAAAGGGACTACTAGCACAGATACGCAGTATTTT. Its protein is CASKGTTSTDTQYF.

Regarding this clone: The junction differs from germline at one of its ends, possibly a read error. The V gene is TRBV28, the J gene TRBJ1-6; the D gene is possibly TRBD1 (5 bases). Looked up from germline, CDR1 is MDHEN and CDR2 is SYDVKM. The CDR3 consists of 13 residues. The CDR3 sequence: CASTDSYYSPLHF. The CDR3 DNA reads TGTGCCAGCACAGACAGCTATTATTCACCCCTCCACTTT. The whole variable domain, filled in from reference TRBV28 and TRBJ1-6, reads DVKVTQSSRYLVKRTGEKVFLECVQDMDHENMFWYRQDPGLGLRLIYFSYDVKMKEKGDIPEGYSVSREKKERFSLILESASTNQTSMYLCASTDSYYSPLHFGNGTRLTVT.

J is TRBJ2-7 and V is TRBV29-1; unclear D gene. Germline CDR1 is SQVTM and CDR2 is ANQGSEA. V was trimmed by 4 bases and J by 2 bases, leaving 15 bases between them. The CDR3 length is 14 residues. The CDR3 spells CSVGENALPYEQYF. CDR3 nucleotides: TGCAGCGTTGGAGAAAACGCTCTACCCTACGAGCAGTACTTC.